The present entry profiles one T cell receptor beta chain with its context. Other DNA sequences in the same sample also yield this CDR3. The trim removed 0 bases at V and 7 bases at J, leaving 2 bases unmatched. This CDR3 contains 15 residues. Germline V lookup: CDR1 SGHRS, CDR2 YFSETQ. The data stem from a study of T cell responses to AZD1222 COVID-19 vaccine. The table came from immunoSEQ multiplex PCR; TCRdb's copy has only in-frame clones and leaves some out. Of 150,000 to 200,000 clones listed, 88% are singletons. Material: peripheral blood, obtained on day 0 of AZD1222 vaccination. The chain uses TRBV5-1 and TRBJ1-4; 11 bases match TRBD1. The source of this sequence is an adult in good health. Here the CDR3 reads CASSLAGTGGEKLFF. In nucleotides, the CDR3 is TGCGCCAGCAGCTTGGCCGGGACAGGGGGTGAAAAACTGTTTTTT. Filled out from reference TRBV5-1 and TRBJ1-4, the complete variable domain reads KAGVTQTPRYLIKTRGQQVTLSCSPISGHRSVSWYQQTPGQGLQFLFEYFSETQRNKGNFPGRFSGRQFSNSRSEMNVSTLELGDSALYLCASSLAGTGGEKLFFGSGTQLSVL.